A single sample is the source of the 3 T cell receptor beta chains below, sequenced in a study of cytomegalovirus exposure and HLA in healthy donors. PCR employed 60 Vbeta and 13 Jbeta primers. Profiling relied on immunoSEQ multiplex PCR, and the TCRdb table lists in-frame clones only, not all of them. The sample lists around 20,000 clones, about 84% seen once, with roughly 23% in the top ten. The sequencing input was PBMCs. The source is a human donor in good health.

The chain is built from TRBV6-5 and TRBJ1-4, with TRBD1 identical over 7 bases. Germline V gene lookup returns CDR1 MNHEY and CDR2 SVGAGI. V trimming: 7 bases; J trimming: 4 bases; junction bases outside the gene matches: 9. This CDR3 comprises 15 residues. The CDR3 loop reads CASTLLGQRNEKLFF. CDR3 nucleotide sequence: TGTGCCAGCACTTTACTGGGACAGCGTAATGAAAAACTGTTTTTT.

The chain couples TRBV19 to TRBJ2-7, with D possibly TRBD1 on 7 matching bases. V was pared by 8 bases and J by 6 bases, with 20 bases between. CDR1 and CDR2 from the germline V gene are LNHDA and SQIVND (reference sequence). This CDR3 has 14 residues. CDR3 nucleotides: TGTGCCAGTTCAACGACAGGGAGGAACCCCGAGCAGTACTTC. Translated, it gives CASSTTGRNPEQYF.

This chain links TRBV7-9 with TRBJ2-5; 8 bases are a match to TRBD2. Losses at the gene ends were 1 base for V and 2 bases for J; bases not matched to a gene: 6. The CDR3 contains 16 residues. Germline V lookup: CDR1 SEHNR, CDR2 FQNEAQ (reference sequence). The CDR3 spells CASSLVLAGLQETQYF. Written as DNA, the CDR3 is TGTGCCAGCAGCTTAGTGCTAGCGGGCCTACAAGAGACCCAGTACTTC.